These 13 T cell receptor beta chains came from one sample sequenced in a study of cytomegalovirus exposure and HLA in healthy donors. PCR was performed using 60 Vbeta and 13 Jbeta primers. Some clones are missing from TCRdb's copy, which holds only in-frame ones; the method was immunoSEQ multiplex PCR. The sample lists about 120,000 clones, 80% occurring once. Sequencing input: PBMCs. These receptors were collected from a male donor in good health and CMV-seronegative.

The chain has TRBV5-1 and TRBJ2-2; 7 nucleotides line up with TRBD1. The V gene end was trimmed by 6 bases and the J gene end by 6 bases; junction bases not matched to a gene: 14. Germline V CDR1 and CDR2: SGHRS, YFSETQ. There are 16 residues in the CDR3. The CDR3 sequence: CASKGPQGDSAGELFF. DNA for the CDR3: TGCGCCAGCAAAGGGCCTCAGGGGGATAGCGCCGGGGAGCTGTTTTTT.

A word on this clone: A read error may account for a junction end that differs from germline. V usage is TRBV6-6 and J usage is TRBJ2-1, with 11 bases matching TRBD1. The CDR3 has 15 residues. CDR1 MNHNY and CDR2 SVGAGI come from the germline V gene (reference sequence). As DNA, the CDR3 is TGTGCCAGCATCCGGGACAGGGGGTCCTTCAATGAGCAGTTCTTC. This codes for CASIRDRGSFNEQFF.

The genes are TRBV7-2 and TRBJ2-3, with D unclear. Germline assignment: CDR1 SGHTA and CDR2 FQGNSA. CDR3 length equals 11 residues. V shed 5 bases and J shed 6 bases, with 6 bases lying between them. CDR3 sequence: CASSRVDTQYF. The CDR3 bases are TGTGCCAGCAGCCGCGTGGATACGCAGTATTTT. Full variable domain (remainder filled in from reference TRBV7-2 and TRBJ2-3): GAGVSQSPSNKVTEKGKDVELRCDPISGHTALYWYRQSLGQGLEFLIYFQGNSAPDKSGLPSDRFSAERTGGSVSTLTIQRTQQEDSAVYLCASSRVDTQYFGPGTRLTVL.

The chain links TRBV12-5 to TRBJ2-2; 10 bases map to TRBD2. This CDR3 spans 16 amino acids. V shed 0 bases and J 4 bases; nucleotides not matched to a gene: 2. Germline V gene lookup returns CDR1 LGHNT and CDR2 FRNRAP. Here the CDR3 reads CASGLVAGGFTGELFF. The CDR3 coding sequence is TGTGCTAGTGGTTTGGTAGCGGGAGGGTTCACCGGGGAGCTGTTTTTT.

The chain recombines TRBV6-6 with TRBJ2-7, with TRBD1 matching over 9 bases. Germline CDR1 MNHNY, CDR2 SVGAGI (reference sequence). The ends lost 8 bases at V and 5 bases at J; junction bases unmatched: 16. The CDR3 runs to 16 residues. CDR3 in DNA: TGTGCCAGCCGCCGGGACAGGGAGCCCCCGGGGGACGAGCAGTACTTC. Protein product: CASRRDREPPGDEQYF.

The chain is built from TRBV19 and TRBJ1-2, with TRBD1 matching 9 bases. CDR1 LNHDA and CDR2 SQIVND come from the germline V gene (reference sequence). The junction had 6 bases not matched to a gene; V was cut back by 8 bases and J by 8 bases. The CDR3 runs 12 residues. The CDR3 spells CASYNRGLGYTF. For the CDR3, the DNA is TGTGCCAGTTACAACAGGGGGCTGGGCTACACCTTC.

In DNA, the CDR3 is TGTGCCAGTGCACAGGGGGATCGGAACACTGAAGCTTTCTTT. Protein product: CASAQGDRNTEAFF. The chain carries TRBV28 and TRBJ1-1; 8 bases line up with TRBD1. V was clipped by 9 bases and J by 1 base; unmatched bases: 7. Per germline, CDR1 MDHEN and CDR2 SYDVKM. This CDR3 has 14 amino acids.

The genes are TRBV9 and TRBJ2-2, with 7 bases matching TRBD2. This CDR3 comprises 16 residues. Looked up from germline, CDR1 is SGDLS and CDR2 is YYNGEE. The trim removed 4 bases at V and 5 bases at J, leaving 11 bases unmatched. The CDR3: CASSSPRGGGTGELFF. The CDR3 coding sequence is TGTGCCAGCAGCTCTCCTCGTGGGGGGGGGACCGGGGAGCTGTTTTTT. Full variable domain (outside the CDR3, taken from reference TRBV9 and TRBJ2-2): DSGVTQTPKHLITATGQRVTLRCSPRSGDLSVYWYQQSLDQGLQFLIQYYNGEERAKGNILERFSAQQFPDLHSELNLSSLELGDSALYFCASSSPRGGGTGELFFGEGSRLTVL.

Comment on this clone: At one boundary the junction diverges from the germline segment, which might be a read error. The V call is TRBV23-1, the J call TRBJ2-6; D is possibly TRBD1 (5 bases). TRBV23-1 falls under the ORF class, with uncertain function. CDR3 length: 14 residues. The CDR3 sequence: CASSQCTGANGLTF. The CDR3 DNA follows: TGCGCCAGCAGTCAATGCACTGGGGCCAACGGCCTGACTTTC.

The rearrangement uses TRBV19 and TRBJ1-6; D gene uncertain. This CDR3 has 15 residues. V lost 7 bases and J lost 6, with 16 bases in between. Germline CDR1 and CDR2: LNHDA and SQIVND (reference sequence). CDR3 coding DNA: TGTGCCAGTAATCGAGCGACTGGAGCTAATTCACCCCTCCACTTT. Translated, it gives CASNRATGANSPLHF.

V gene TRBV11-3 combines with J gene TRBJ2-2, with D unclear. Trimming took 2 bases from V and 6 from J, leaving 16 bases between them. CDR1 is SGHNT, CDR2 YENEEA, per germline. The CDR3 totals 16 residues. CDR3 coding DNA: TGTGCCAGCAGCTTACAACTAATGGGTCACGCCGGGGAGCTGTTTTTT. It specifies CASSLQLMGHAGELFF.

V is TRBV11-3 and J is TRBJ2-1; the D is unclear. The CDR3 loop spans 13 amino acids. In germline, CDR1 is SGHNT, CDR2 YENEEA. Trimming removed 5 bases at V and 6 bases at J, with 11 bases between. CDR3 sequence (DNA): TGTGCCAGCAGCCCCTCAGCGAGCAATGAGCAGTTCTTC. Translation gives CASSPSASNEQFF.

This chain connects TRBV7-3 to TRBJ2-1; 8 bases line up with TRBD2. CDR3 length: 15 residues. The trim removed 3 bases at V and 2 bases at J, leaving 3 bases unmatched. Germline values: CDR1 SGHTA, CDR2 FQGTGA. CDR3 region: CASSFPGGAYNEQFF. The CDR3, as DNA: TGTGCCAGCAGCTTCCCCGGGGGGGCCTACAATGAGCAGTTCTTC.